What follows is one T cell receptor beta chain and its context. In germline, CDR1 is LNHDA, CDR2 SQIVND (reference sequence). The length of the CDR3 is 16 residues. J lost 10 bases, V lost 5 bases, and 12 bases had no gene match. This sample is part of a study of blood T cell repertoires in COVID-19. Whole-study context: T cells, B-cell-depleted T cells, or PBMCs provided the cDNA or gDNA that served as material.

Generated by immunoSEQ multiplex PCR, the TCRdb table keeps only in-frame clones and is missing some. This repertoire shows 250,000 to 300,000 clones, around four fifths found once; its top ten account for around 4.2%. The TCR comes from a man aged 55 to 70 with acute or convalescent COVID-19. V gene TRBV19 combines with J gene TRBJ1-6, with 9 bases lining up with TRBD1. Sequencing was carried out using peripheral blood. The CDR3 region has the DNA TGTGCCAGTAGTTCTCCGGGACAGGGTATCGGCTCACCCCTCCACTTT. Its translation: CASSSPGQGIGSPLHF.